These 19 T cell receptor beta chains share one sample of origin, sequenced in a study of T cell responses to AZD1222 COVID-19 vaccine. Clones were read by immunoSEQ multiplex PCR, and TCRdb kept only the in-frame ones, dropping some. The sample lists about 160,000 clones, approximately 90% occurring once. Sample: peripheral blood, taken on day 0 of AZD1222 vaccination. The receptors derive from an adult in good health.

The J gene is TRBJ2-1, the V gene TRBV7-9; no firm D call. The CDR3 totals 14 residues. Trimming removed 3 bases at V and 4 bases at J, with 10 bases between. CDR1 is SEHNR and CDR2 is FQNEAQ in the germline V gene (reference sequence). CDR3 coding DNA: TGTGCCAGCAGCTTGGACCCTAATTACAATGAGCAGTTCTTC. It yields the protein CASSLDPNYNEQFF.

This chain links TRBV7-9 with TRBJ2-1; 7 bases align to TRBD1. In germline, CDR1 is SEHNR, CDR2 FQNEAQ (reference sequence). There are 15 residues in the CDR3. V dropped 2 bases and J dropped 8; count of bases not matched to a gene: 9. CDR3 nucleotide sequence: TGTGCCAGCAGCTTATTAGGGGGCCTTGGGGATGAGCAGTTCTTC. It yields the protein CASSLLGGLGDEQFF.

J is TRBJ2-7 and V is TRBV30; 7 bases agree with TRBD1. From germline, CDR1 is GTSNPN and CDR2 SVGIG (reference sequence). The CDR3 consists of 12 residues. V dropped 6 bases and J dropped 0; count of bases not matched to a gene: 2. Here the CDR3 DNA reads TGTGCCTGCGGGACAGACTCCTACGAGCAGTACTTC. Translated, it gives CACGTDSYEQYF.

The rearrangement uses TRBV5-1 and TRBJ1-2; 7 bases match TRBD1. Trimming cost V 2 bases and J 6 bases; bases outside gene matches: 13. The CDR3 runs 16 residues. Germline CDR1 and CDR2: SGHRS and YFSETQ. CDR3 in amino acids: CASSLTDVTGVDGYTF. As DNA, the CDR3 is TGCGCCAGCAGCTTAACCGACGTAACAGGGGTTGATGGCTACACCTTC. The full variable domain, completed using reference TRBV5-1 and TRBJ1-2, is KAGVTQTPRYLIKTRGQQVTLSCSPISGHRSVSWYQQTPGQGLQFLFEYFSETQRNKGNFPGRFSGRQFSNSRSEMNVSTLELGDSALYLCASSLTDVTGVDGYTFGSGTRLTVV.

To note about this clone: The sample has other DNA sequences that encode this CDR3 too. V is TRBV27 and J is TRBJ1-4; 7 positions agree with TRBD1. The CDR3 runs 14 residues. Germline assignment: CDR1 MNHEY and CDR2 SMNVEV (reference sequence). The trim removed 2 bases at V and 7 bases at J, leaving 4 bases unmatched. Written as DNA, the CDR3 is TGTGCCAGCAGTTTAGGCAGGGGGGGTGAAAAACTGTTTTTT. Translating gives CASSLGRGGEKLFF.

The chain joins TRBV5-4 to TRBJ2-3; no definite D call. Germline V lookup: CDR1 SGHNT, CDR2 YYREEE (reference sequence). Trimming pared 4 bases from V and 2 bases from J, leaving 17 bases between. The CDR3 extends over 16 amino acids. CDR3 protein: CASSPRTIRATDTQYF. The CDR3 nucleotides read TGTGCCAGCAGCCCAAGGACCATCCGGGCCACAGATACGCAGTATTTT.

The chain links TRBV6-1 to TRBJ1-2; TRBD1 aligns across 11 bases. Germline assignment: CDR1 MNHNS and CDR2 SASEGT. The CDR3 has 16 amino acids. The J segment lost 4 bases and the V segment lost 1 base, leaving 5 bases of the junction unmatched. This chain's CDR3 is CASSEGTGGAGYGYTF. Here the CDR3 DNA reads TGTGCCAGCAGTGAAGGGACAGGGGGCGCTGGCTATGGCTACACCTTC.

The gene calls are TRBV4-2 and TRBJ2-3; tentative D call: TRBD1 (5 bases). Trimming shortened V by 7 bases and J by 3 bases, and 14 bases separated the two germline ends. The CDR3 loop spans 14 amino acids. Germline-derived CDR1 and CDR2 are LGHNA and YNFKEQ. The CDR3, as DNA: TGTGCCAGCAAAACAGGACACCCGACAGATACGCAGTATTTT. Translation: CASKTGHPTDTQYF.

This chain joins TRBV12-3 or TRBV12-4 and TRBJ2-1; D call uncertain. CDR3 size: 13 residues. Trimming took 5 bases from V and 6 from J, leaving 11 bases between them. The CDR3 protein is CASSTLTSNEQFF. The CDR3 DNA reads TGTGCCAGCAGTACCCTAACGAGCAATGAGCAGTTCTTC.

The chain employs TRBV5-5 and TRBJ1-2, with TRBD1 as a possible D gene (5 bases). The CDR3 covers 15 residues. Germline V gene data show CDR1 as SGHKS and CDR2 as YYEKEE (reference sequence). Deletions cut 0 bases from V and 5 bases from J, with 14 bases between. The CDR3 DNA reads as TGTGCCAGCAGCTTGGATCCCCAGGGTTGGTATGGCTACACCTTC. Its translation is CASSLDPQGWYGYTF.

The chain carries TRBV3-1 (or the pseudogene TRBV3-2) and TRBJ2-1; TRBD1 aligns across 11 bases. Germline CDR1 and CDR2: LGHDT and YNNKEL (reference sequence). V shed 3 bases, J shed 6 bases, and the junction held 10 bases outside the gene matches. The CDR3 length is 17 residues. CDR3 nucleotides: TGTGCCAGCAGCCAGACAGCTGGGACAGGGGGTATCAATGAGCAGTTCTTC. Translating gives CASSQTAGTGGINEQFF.

The rearrangement uses TRBV11-2 and TRBJ1-4; D might be TRBD1 (5 bases). V gave up 1 base and J gave up 8 bases, with 20 bases separating them. There are 17 residues in the CDR3. Germline V CDR1 and CDR2: SGHAT, FQNNGV. In nucleotides, the CDR3 is TGTGCCAGCAGCTTAGTTTCAGGGAAGGTGGGACGGGAAAAACTGTTTTTT. Translating it yields CASSLVSGKVGREKLFF.

The chain recombines TRBV7-3 with TRBJ2-5; TRBD2 might be the D (5 bases). The CDR3 runs 15 residues. V was trimmed by 5 bases and J by 2 bases, leaving 15 bases between them. CDR1 and CDR2 from the germline V gene are SGHTA and FQGTGA. The CDR3 region is CASSPLGSGQETQYF. CDR3 DNA sequence: TGTGCCAGCAGCCCCCTGGGGAGCGGACAAGAGACCCAGTACTTC. Based on the CDR3 plus reference TRBV7-3 and TRBJ2-5, the full variable domain is GAGVSQTPSNKVTEKGKYVELRCDPISGHTALYWYRQSLGQGPEFLIYFQGTGAADDSGLPNDRFFAVRPEGSVSTLKIQRTERGDSAVYLCASSPLGSGQETQYFGPGTRLLVL.

This clone appeared once. The genes are TRBV5-6 and TRBJ1-4; possibly TRBD1 for D (5 bases). Trimming shortened V by 6 bases and J by 11 bases, and 20 bases separated the two germline ends. Germline V gene lookup returns CDR1 SGHDT and CDR2 YYEEEE. The CDR3 extends over 14 amino acids. The CDR3 region is CASNLRGSRMKLFF. The CDR3 DNA sequence: TGTGCCAGCAACCTCCGGGGCTCCAGAATGAAACTGTTTTTT.

The rearrangement uses TRBV7-3 and TRBJ2-4; 12 bases are shared with TRBD2. This CDR3 contains 20 residues. In germline, CDR1 is SGHTA, CDR2 FQGTGA. J was trimmed by 0 bases and V by 5 bases; bases with no gene match: 14. The CDR3, as DNA: TGTGCCAGCAGCACAGAGACTAGCGGGGGACCTTCTATAGCCAAAAACATTCAGTACTTC. It codes for CASSTETSGGPSIAKNIQYF.

This chain uses TRBV6-5 with TRBJ2-7; 10 positions agree with TRBD1. Looked up from germline, CDR1 is MNHEY and CDR2 is SVGAGI. V lost 4 bases, J lost 7 bases, and 7 bases stayed unmatched. CDR3 length: 14 amino acids. As DNA, the CDR3 is TGTGCCAGCAGTTTAGACAGGGGGCGAGGTGAGCAGTACTTC. The encoded protein is CASSLDRGRGEQYF.

This chain links TRBV2 with TRBJ1-1, with a tentative D call TRBD1 (6 bases). Trimming shortened V by 3 bases and J by 0 bases, and 11 bases separated the two germline ends. Germline CDR1 and CDR2: SNHLY and FYNNEI. This CDR3 has 15 amino acids. The CDR3 nucleotides are TGTGCCAGCAGTGAGGGGGCAGGGCTGAACACTGAAGCTTTCTTT. This translates into CASSEGAGLNTEAFF.

The rearrangement uses TRBV29-1 and TRBJ1-2; 8 bases are a match to TRBD1. Losses at the gene ends were 0 bases for V and 6 bases for J; bases not matched to a gene: 9. The CDR3 is 15 residues long. Germline V gives CDR1 SQVTM, CDR2 ANQGSEA. The CDR3 spells CSVEDRTGMENGYTF. The CDR3 nucleotides are TGCAGCGTTGAAGATAGGACAGGGATGGAGAATGGCTACACCTTC.

The V gene is TRBV6-6, the J gene TRBJ2-7; D might be TRBD2 (5 bases). The CDR3 is 11 amino acids. Trimming removed 6 bases from V and 5 bases from J, with 8 bases in between. CDR1 MNHNY and CDR2 SVGAGI come from the germline V gene (reference sequence). The CDR3 region is CASRKGDEQYF. The CDR3 bases are TGTGCCAGCAGGAAGGGAGACGAGCAGTACTTC.